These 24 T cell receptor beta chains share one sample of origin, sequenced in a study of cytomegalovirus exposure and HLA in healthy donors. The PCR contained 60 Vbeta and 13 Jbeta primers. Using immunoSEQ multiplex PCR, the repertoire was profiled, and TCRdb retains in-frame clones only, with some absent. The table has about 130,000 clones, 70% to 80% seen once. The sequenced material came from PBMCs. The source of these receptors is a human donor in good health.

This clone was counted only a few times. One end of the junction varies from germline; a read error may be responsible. The CDR3 loop reads CSSSLGQGTTNEKLFF. CDR3 nucleotides: TGTTCCAGCAGCTTAGGACAGGGGACTACTAATGAAAAACTGTTTTTT. This chain joins TRBV7-9 and TRBJ1-4; the match to TRBD1 covers 9 bases. This CDR3 region has 16 residues. Germline V gene data show CDR1 as SEHNR and CDR2 as FQNEAQ (reference sequence).

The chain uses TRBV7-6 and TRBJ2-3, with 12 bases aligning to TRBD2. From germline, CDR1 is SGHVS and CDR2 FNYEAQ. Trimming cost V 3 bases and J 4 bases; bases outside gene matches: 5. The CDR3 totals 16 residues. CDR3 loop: CASSLTSGSSPDTQYF. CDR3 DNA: TGTGCCAGCAGCTTGACTAGCGGGAGTTCCCCAGATACGCAGTATTTT.

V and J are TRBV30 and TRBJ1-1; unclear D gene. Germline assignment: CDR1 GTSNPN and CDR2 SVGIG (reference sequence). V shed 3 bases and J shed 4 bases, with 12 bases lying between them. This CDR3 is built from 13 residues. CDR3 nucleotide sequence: TGTGCCTGGAGAGCGCGCGGGGTCACTGAAGCTTTCTTT. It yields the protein CAWRARGVTEAFF. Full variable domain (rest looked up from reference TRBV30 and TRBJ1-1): SQTIHQWPATLVQPVGSPLSLECTVEGTSNPNLYWYRQAAGRGLQLLFYSVGIGQISSEVPQNLSASRPQDRQFILSSKKLLLSDSGFYLCAWRARGVTEAFFGQGTRLTVV.

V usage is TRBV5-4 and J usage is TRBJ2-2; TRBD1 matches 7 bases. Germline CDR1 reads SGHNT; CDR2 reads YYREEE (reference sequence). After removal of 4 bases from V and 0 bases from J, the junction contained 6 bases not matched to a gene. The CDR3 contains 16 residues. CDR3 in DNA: TGTGCCAGCAGCCAGCCAGGGGGTTCGAACACCGGGGAGCTGTTTTTT. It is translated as CASSQPGGSNTGELFF.

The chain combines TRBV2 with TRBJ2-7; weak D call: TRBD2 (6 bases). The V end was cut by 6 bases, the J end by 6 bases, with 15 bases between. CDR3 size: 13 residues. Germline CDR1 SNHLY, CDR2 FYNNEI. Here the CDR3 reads CASRILASLEQYF. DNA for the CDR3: TGTGCCAGCAGGATACTAGCTTCGCTCGAGCAGTACTTC.

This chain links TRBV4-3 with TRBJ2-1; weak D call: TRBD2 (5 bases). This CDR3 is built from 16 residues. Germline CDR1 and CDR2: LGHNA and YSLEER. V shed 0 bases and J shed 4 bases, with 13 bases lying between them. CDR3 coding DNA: TGCGCCAGCAGCCAAGAGTCAAGCGGAGTGTACAATGAGCAGTTCTTC. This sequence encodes CASSQESSGVYNEQFF.

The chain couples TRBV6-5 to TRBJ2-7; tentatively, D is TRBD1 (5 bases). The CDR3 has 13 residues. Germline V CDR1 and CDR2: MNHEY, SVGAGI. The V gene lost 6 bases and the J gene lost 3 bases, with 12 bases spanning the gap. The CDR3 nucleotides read TGTGCCAGCAGAAGACAGCTTAACTACGAGCAGTACTTC. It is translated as CASRRQLNYEQYF.

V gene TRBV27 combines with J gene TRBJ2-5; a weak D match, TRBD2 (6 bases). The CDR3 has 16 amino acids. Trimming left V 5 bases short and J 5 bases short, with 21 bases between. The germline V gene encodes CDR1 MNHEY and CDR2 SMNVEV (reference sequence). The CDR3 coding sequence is TGTGCCAGCAGTGAGCAGCCGGGACTCAGGACGGAGACCCAGTACTTC. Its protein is CASSEQPGLRTETQYF.

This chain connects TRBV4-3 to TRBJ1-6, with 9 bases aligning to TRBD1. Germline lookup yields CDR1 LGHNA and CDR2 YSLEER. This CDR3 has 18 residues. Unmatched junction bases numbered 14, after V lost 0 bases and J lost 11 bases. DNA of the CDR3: TGCGCCAGCAGCCAAGATCGCGCACAGGGGGCCCGTCGGACACCCCTCCACTTT. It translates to CASSQDRAQGARRTPLHF.

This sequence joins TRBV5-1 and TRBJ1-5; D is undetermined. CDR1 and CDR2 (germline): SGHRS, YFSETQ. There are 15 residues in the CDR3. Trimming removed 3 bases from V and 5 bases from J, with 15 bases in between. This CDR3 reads CASSSGSGLDQPQHF. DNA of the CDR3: TGCGCCAGCAGCTCGGGGAGCGGGCTAGATCAGCCCCAGCATTTT.

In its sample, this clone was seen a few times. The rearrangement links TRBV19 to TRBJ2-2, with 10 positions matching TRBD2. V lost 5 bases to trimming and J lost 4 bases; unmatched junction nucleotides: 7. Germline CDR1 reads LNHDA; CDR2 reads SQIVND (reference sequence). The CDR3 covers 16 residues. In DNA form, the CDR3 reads TGTGCCAGTAGTTTACCTAGCGGGAGAGCCACCGGGGAGCTGTTTTTT. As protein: CASSLPSGRATGELFF. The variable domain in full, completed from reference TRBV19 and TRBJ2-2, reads DGGITQSPKYLFRKEGQNVTLSCEQNLNHDAMYWYRQDPGQGLRLIYYSQIVNDFQKGDIAEGYSVSREKKESFPLTVTSAQKNPTAFYLCASSLPSGRATGELFFGEGSRLTVL.

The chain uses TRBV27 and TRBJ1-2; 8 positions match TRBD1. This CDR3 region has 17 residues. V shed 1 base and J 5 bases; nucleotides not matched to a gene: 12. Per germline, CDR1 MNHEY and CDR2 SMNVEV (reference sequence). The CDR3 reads CASSLYYRGYSIYGYTF. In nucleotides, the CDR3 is TGTGCCAGCAGTTTATACTACAGGGGGTATTCCATTTATGGCTACACCTTC.

Here the CDR3 DNA reads TGTGCCAGCAGCCCCTCGGCAGGGCAGTACTTC. Translation: CASSPSAGQYF. The chain uses TRBV7-2 and TRBJ2-7; no reliable D call. With 5 bases removed from V and 9 bases from J, the gap between germline ends came to 11 bases. The CDR3 loop spans 11 amino acids. The germline V gene has CDR1 SGHTA and CDR2 FQGNSA.

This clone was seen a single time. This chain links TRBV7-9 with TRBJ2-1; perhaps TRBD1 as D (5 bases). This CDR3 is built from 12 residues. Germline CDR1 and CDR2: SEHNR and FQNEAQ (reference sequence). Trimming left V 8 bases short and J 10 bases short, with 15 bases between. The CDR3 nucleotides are TGTGCCAGCCTGGGCAGGGTAGAGGAGCAGTTCTTC. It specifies CASLGRVEEQFF.

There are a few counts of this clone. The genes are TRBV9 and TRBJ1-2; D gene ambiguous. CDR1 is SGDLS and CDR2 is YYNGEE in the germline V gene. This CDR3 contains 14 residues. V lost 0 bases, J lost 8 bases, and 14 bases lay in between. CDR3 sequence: CASSVVASEGGYTF. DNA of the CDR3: TGTGCCAGCAGCGTAGTAGCCTCGGAAGGAGGCTACACCTTC.

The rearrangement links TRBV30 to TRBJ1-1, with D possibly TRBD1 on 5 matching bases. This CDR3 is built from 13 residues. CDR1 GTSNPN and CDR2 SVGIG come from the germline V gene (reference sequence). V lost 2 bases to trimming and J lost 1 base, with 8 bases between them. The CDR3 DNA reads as TGTGCCTGGAGTCGGGGGGAGAACACTGAAGCTTTCTTT. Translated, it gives CAWSRGENTEAFF.

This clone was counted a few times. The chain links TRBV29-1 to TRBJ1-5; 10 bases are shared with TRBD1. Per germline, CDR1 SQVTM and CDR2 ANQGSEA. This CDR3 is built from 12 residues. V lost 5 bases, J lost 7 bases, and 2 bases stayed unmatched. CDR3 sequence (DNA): TGCAGCGTTACGGACAGGGGGCAGCCCCAGCATTTT. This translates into CSVTDRGQPQHF.

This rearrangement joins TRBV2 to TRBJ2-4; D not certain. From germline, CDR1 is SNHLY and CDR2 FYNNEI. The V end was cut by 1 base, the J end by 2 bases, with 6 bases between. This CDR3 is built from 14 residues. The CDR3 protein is CASSEDMPKNIQYF. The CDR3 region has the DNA TGTGCCAGCAGTGAAGACATGCCCAAAAACATTCAGTACTTC.

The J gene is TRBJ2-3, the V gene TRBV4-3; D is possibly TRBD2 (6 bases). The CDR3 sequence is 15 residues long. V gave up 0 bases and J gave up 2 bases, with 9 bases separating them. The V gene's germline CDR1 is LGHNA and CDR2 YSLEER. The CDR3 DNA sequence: TGCGCCAGCAGCCAAGATGGGACTCACACAGATACGCAGTATTTT. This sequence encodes CASSQDGTHTDTQYF.

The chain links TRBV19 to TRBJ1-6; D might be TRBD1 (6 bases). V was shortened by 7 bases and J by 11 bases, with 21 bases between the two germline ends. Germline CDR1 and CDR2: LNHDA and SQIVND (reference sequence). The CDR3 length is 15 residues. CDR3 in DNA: TGTGCCAGTAAAAGGGAAACAGGGAAGGGAACACCCCTCCACTTT. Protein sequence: CASKRETGKGTPLHF.

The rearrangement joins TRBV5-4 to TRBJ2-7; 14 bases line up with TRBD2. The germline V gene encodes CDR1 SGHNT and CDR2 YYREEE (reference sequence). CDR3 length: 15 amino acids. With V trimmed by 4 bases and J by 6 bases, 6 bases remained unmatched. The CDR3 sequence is CASSPRTSGRTEQYF. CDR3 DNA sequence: TGTGCCAGCAGCCCCCGGACTAGCGGGAGGACCGAGCAGTACTTC.

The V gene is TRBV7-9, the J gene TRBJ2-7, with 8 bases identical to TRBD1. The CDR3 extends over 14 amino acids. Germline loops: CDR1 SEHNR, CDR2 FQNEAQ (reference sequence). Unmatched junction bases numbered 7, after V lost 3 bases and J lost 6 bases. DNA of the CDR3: TGTGCCAGCAGCTTCGGTTCAGGGGGCGTCGAGCAGTACTTC. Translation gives CASSFGSGGVEQYF. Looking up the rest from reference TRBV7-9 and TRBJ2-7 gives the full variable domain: DTGVSQNPRHKITKRGQNVTFRCDPISEHNRLYWYRQTLGQGPEFLTYFQNEAQLEKSRLLSDRFSAERPKGSFSTLEIQRTEQGDSAMYLCASSFGSGGVEQYFGPGTRLTVT.

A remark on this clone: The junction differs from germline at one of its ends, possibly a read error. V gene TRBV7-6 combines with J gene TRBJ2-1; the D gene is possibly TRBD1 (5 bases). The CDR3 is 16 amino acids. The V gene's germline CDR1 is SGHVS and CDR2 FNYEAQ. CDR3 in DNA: TGTACCAGCAGCCACAACCTAAGGGGTTCCTACAATGAGCAGTTCTTC. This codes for CTSSHNLRGSYNEQFF.

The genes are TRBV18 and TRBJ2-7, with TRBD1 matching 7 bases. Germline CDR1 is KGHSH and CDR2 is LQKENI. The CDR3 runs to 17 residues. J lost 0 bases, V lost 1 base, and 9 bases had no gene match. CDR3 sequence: CASSPRGQNPLSYEQYF. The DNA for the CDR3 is TGTGCCAGCTCACCACGGGGACAGAATCCACTCTCCTACGAGCAGTACTTC.